This T cell receptor beta chain derives from a study of T-cell memory formation after mild COVID-19. Study-wide results and caveats: Pre-infection memory harbored some responding clones, suggesting cross-reactive memory joined.

Trimming pared 6 bases from V and 4 bases from J, leaving 12 bases between. There are 14 residues in the CDR3. The germline gives CDR1 MNHEY, CDR2 SMNVEV (reference sequence). This clonotype has a count of ten or more. Its antigen is unknown. The authors produced TCR alpha and TCR beta cDNA libraries with sample barcodes and UMIs by 5'RACE using constant-segment primers. From the 5' RACE reads, TCRdb called clonotypes with MiXCR, one entry per CDR3 protein. The sample has around 110,000 distinct CDR3 sequences; roughly an eighth are singletons. The V and J genes are TRBV27 and TRBJ2-2, with D uncertain. The sequence derives from an adult woman who had mild COVID-19 (a few samples of this study predate the infection). Cell type and time point are not known. Sequences were obtained from PBMCs or a T cell subset sorted from them (not recorded which). The CDR3 here is CASREGWTTGELFF. The CDR3 DNA reads as TGTGCCAGCAGGGAAGGGTGGACCACCGGGGAGCTGTTTTTT.